This T cell receptor beta chain is from a study of T cell changes during pregnancy in multiple sclerosis. V gave up 3 bases and J gave up 8 bases; unmatched junction bases: 8. CDR3 length equals 16 residues. The germline gives CDR1 SGHDT, CDR2 YYEEEE. The assay was immunoSEQ multiplex PCR, and TCRdb's table has in-frame clones only and misses some. The sample has tens of thousands of clones, 85% to 95% seen once; the top ten hold roughly 2.8%. This clonotype originated in a female donor in good health, enrolled as a control in a pregnancy study. The chain couples TRBV5-6 to TRBJ2-2; 12 nucleotides line up with TRBD2. The sequences come from peripheral blood, collected in the third trimester of pregnancy. The CDR3 spells CASSSMTSGSGGELFF. In nucleotides, the CDR3 is TGTGCCAGCAGCTCCATGACTAGCGGGAGCGGAGGGGAGCTGTTTTTT. The complete variable domain, with remaining parts taken from reference TRBV5-6 and TRBJ2-2, reads DAGVTQSPTHLIKTRGQQVTLRCSPKSGHDTVSWYQQALGQGPQFIFQYYEEEERQRGNFPDRFSGHQFPNYSSELNVNALLLGDSALYLCASSSMTSGSGGELFFGEGSRLTVL.